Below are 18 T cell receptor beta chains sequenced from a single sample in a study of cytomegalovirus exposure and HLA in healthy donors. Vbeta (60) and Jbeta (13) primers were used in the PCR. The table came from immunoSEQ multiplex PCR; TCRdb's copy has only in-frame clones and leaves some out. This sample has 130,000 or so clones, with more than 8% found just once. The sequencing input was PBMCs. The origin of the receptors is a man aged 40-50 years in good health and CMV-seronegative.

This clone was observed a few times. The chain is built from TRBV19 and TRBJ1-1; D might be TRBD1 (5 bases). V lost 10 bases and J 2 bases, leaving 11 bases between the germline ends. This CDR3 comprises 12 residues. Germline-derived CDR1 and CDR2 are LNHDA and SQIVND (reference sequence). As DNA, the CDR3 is TGTGCCACCCAGACAGAAAACACTGAAGCTTTCTTT. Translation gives CATQTENTEAFF.

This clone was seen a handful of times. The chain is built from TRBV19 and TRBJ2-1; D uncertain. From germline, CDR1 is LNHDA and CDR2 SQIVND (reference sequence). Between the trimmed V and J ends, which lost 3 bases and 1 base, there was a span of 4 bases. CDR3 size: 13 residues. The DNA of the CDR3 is TGTGCCAGTAGTATCACTTCCTACAATGAGCAGTTCTTC. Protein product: CASSITSYNEQFF.

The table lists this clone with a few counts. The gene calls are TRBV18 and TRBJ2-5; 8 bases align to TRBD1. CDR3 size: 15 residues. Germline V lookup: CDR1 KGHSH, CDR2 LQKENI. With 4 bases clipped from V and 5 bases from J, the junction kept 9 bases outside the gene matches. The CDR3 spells CASSRMGQVGETQYF. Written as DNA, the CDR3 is TGTGCCAGCTCACGGATGGGACAGGTGGGGGAGACCCAGTACTTC.

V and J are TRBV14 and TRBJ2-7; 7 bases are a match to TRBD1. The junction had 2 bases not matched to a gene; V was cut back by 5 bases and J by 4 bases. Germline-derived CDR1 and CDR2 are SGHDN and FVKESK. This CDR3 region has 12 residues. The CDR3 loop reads CASSRGPYEQYF. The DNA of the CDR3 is TGTGCCAGCAGCAGGGGGCCTTACGAGCAGTACTTC.

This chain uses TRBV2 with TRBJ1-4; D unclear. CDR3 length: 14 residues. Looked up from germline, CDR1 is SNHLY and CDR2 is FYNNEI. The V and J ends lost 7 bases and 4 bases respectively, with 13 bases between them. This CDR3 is CASKRPGYNEKLFF. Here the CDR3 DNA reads TGTGCCAGCAAACGTCCCGGGTATAATGAAAAACTGTTTTTT.

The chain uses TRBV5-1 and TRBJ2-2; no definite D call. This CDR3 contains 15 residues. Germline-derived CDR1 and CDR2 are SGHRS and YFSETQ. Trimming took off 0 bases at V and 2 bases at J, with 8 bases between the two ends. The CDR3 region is CASSLVTTNTGELFF. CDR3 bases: TGCGCCAGCAGCTTGGTCACAACCAACACCGGGGAGCTGTTTTTT.

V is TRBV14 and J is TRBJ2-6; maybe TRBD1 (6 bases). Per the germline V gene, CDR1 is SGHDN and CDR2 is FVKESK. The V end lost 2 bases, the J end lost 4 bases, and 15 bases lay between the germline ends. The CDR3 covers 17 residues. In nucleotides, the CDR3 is TGTGCCAGCAGCCAATTTGGCAGGGGAAGCGGGGCCAACGTCCTGACTTTC. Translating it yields CASSQFGRGSGANVLTF.

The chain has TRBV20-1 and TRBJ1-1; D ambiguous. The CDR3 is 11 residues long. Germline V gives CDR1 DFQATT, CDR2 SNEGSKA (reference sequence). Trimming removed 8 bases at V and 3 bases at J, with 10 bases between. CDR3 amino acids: CSTGIYTEAFF. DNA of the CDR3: TGCAGTACCGGGATATACACTGAAGCTTTCTTT.

CDR3 in DNA: TGTGCCAGCAGGCCCTTGGGGCGCTTGAATTCACCCCTCCACTTT. This encodes CASRPLGRLNSPLHF. The rearrangement uses TRBV6-6 and TRBJ1-6; maybe TRBD1 (5 bases). The CDR3 has 15 residues. V lost 6 bases to trimming and J lost 7 bases, with 16 bases between them. CDR1 is MNHNY, CDR2 SVGAGI, per germline (reference sequence).

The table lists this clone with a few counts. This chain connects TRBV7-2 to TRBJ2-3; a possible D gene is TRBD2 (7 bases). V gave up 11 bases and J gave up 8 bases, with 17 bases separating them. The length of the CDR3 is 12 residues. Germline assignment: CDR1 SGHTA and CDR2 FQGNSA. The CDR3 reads CAQTWGGPTQYF. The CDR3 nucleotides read TGTGCCCAGACGTGGGGGGGCCCTACGCAGTATTTT. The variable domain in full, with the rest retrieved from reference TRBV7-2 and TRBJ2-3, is GAGVSQSPSNKVTEKGKDVELRCDPISGHTALYWYRQSLGQGLEFLIYFQGNSAPDKSGLPSDRFSAERTGGSVSTLTIQRTQQEDSAVYLCAQTWGGPTQYFGPGTRLTVL.

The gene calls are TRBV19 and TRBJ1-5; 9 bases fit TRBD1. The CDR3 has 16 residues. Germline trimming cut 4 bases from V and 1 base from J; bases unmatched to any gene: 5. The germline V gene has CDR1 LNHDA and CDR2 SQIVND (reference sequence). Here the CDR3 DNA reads TGTGCCAGTAGTACGATGACAGGGGGGAGCAATCAGCCCCAGCATTTT. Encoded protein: CASSTMTGGSNQPQHF.

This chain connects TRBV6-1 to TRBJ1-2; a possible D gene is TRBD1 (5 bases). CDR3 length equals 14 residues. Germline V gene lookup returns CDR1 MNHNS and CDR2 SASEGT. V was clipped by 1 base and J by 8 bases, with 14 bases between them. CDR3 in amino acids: CASSEGRQGGGYTF. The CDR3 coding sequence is TGTGCCAGCAGTGAAGGGAGGCAGGGAGGCGGCTACACCTTC.

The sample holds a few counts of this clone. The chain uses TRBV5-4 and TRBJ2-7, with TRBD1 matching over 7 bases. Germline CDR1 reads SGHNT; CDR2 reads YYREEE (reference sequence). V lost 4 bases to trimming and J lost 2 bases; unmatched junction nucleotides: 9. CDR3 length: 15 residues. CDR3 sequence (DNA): TGTGCCAGCAGCCCCTCCCCAGGACAGGCCTACGAGCAGTACTTC. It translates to CASSPSPGQAYEQYF.

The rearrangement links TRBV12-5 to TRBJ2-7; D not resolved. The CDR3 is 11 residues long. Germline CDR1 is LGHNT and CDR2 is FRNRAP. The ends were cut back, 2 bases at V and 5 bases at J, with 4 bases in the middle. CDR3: CASGLSHEQYF. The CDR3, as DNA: TGTGCTAGTGGTTTGAGCCACGAGCAGTACTTC. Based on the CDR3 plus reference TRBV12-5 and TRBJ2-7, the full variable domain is DARVTQTPRHKVTEMGQEVTMRCQPILGHNTVFWYRQTMMQGLELLAYFRNRAPLDDSGMPKDRFSAEMPDATLATLKIQPSEPRDSAVYFCASGLSHEQYFGPGTRLTVT.

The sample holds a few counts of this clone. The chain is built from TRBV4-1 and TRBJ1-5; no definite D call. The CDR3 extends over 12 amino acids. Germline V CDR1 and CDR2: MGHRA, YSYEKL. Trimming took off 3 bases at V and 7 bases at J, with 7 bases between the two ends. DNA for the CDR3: TGCGCCAGCAGCCAGGGAGGGCAGCCCCAGCATTTT. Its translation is CASSQGGQPQHF.

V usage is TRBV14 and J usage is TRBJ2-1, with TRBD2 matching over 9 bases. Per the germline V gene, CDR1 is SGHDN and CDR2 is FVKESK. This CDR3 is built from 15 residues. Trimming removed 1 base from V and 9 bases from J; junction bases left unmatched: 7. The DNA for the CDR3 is TGTGCCAGCAGCCAAGCATTCGCGGGGGGGGTTGAGCAGTTCTTC. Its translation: CASSQAFAGGVEQFF.

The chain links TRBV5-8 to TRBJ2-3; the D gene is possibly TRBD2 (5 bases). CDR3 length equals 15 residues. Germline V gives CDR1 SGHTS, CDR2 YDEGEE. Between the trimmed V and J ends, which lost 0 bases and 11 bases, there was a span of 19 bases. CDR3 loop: CASSLEHERVGEQYF. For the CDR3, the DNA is TGTGCCAGCAGCTTGGAGCACGAACGGGTGGGAGAGCAGTATTTT. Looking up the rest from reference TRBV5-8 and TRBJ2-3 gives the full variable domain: EAGVTQSPTHLIKTRGQQATLRCSPISGHTSVYWYQQALGLGLQFLLWYDEGEERNRGNFPPRFSGRQFPNYSSELNVNALELEDSALYLCASSLEHERVGEQYFGPGTRLTVL.

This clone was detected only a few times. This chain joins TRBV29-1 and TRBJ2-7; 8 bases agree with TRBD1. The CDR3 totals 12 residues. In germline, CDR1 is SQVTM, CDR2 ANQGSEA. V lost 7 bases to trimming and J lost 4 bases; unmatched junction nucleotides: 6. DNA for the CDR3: TGCAGCGGCGGGACAGGCAGTTACGAGCAGTACTTC. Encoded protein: CSGGTGSYEQYF.